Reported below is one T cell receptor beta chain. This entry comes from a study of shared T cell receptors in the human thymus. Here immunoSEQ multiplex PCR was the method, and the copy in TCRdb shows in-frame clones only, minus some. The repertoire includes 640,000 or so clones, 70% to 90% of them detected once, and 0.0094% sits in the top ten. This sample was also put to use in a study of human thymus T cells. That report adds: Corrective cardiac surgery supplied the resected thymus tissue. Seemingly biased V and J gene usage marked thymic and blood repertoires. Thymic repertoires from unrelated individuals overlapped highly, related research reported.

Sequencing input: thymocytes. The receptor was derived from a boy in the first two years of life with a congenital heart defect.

CDR3 loop: CASSQGSQGSAGNTIYF. The CDR3 bases are TGTGCCAGCAGCCAAGGCTCGCAGGGAAGCGCTGGAAACACCATATATTTT. The rearrangement links TRBV14 to TRBJ1-3; tentative D call: TRBD1 (5 bases). This CDR3 region has 17 residues. Germline V gives CDR1 SGHDN, CDR2 FVKESK. Trimming removed 1 base from V and 2 bases from J, with 15 bases in between.